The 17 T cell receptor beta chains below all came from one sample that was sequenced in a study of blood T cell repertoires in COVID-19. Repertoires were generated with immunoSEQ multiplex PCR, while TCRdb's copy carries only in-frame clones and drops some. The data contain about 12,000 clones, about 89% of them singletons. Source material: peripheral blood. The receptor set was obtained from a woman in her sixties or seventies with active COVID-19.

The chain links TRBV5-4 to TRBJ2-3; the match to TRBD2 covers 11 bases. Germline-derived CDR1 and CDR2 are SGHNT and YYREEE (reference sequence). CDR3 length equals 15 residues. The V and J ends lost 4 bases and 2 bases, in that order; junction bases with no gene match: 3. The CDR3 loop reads CASSPSGGLTDTQYF. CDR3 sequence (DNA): TGTGCCAGCAGCCCTAGCGGGGGGCTCACAGATACGCAGTATTTT. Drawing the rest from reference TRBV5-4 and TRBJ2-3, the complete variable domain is ETGVTQSPTHLIKTRGQQVTLRCSSQSGHNTVSWYQQALGQGPQFIFQYYREEENGRGNFPPRFSGLQFPNYSSELNVNALELDDSALYLCASSPSGGLTDTQYFGPGTRLTVL.

The CDR3 DNA follows: TGTGCCAGCAGCTACCGGGACAGAAGCACAGATACGCAGTATTTT. This codes for CASSYRDRSTDTQYF. The V call is TRBV7-2, the J call TRBJ2-3; 7 positions agree with TRBD1. V lost 4 bases to trimming and J lost 0 bases; unmatched junction nucleotides: 4. Germline assignment: CDR1 SGHTA and CDR2 FQGNSA. The CDR3 contains 15 residues.

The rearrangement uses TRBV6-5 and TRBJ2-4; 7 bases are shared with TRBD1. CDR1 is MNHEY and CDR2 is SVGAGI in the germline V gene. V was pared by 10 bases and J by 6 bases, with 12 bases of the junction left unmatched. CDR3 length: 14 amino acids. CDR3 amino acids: CATADRAGGNIQYF. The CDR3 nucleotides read TGTGCCACCGCCGACAGGGCTGGGGGAAACATTCAGTACTTC.

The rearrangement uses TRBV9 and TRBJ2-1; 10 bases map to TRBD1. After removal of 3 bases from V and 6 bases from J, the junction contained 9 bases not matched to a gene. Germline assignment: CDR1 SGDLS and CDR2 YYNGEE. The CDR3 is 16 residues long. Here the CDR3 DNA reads TGTGCCAGCAGCGGACAGGGGGCCCACGATTCCAATGAGCAGTTCTTC. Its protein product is CASSGQGAHDSNEQFF.

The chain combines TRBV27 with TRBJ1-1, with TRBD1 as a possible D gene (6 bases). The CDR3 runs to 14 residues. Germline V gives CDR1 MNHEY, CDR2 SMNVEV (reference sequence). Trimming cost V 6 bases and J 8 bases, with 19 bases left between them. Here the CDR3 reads CASREYREAGEAFF. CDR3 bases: TGTGCCAGCAGAGAATACAGGGAAGCCGGAGAAGCTTTCTTT.

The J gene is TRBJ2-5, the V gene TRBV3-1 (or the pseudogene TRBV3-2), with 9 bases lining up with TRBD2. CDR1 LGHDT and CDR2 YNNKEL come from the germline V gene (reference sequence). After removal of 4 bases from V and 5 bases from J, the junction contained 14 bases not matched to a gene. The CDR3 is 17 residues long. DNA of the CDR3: TGTGCCAGCAGCCGCCGAGGTATGGCTAGCGGGGTGGAGACCCAGTACTTC. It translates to CASSRRGMASGVETQYF.

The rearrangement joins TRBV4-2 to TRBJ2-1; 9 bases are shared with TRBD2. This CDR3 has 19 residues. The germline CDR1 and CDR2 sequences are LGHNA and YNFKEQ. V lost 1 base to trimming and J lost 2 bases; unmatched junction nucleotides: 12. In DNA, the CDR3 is TGTGCCAGCAGCCAAGGAGGGGAGACTAGCGGCGTTACCTACAATGAGCAGTTCTTC. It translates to CASSQGGETSGVTYNEQFF.

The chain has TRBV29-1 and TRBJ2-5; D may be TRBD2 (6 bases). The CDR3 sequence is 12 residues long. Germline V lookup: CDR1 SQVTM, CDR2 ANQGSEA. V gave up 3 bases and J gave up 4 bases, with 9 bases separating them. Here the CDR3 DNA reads TGCAGCGTTGAGGAGGGGATAGAGACCCAGTACTTC. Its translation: CSVEEGIETQYF. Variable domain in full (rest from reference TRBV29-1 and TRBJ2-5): SAVISQKPSRDICQRGTSLTIQCQVDSQVTMMFWYRQQPGQSLTLIATANQGSEATYESGFVIDKFPISRPNLTFSTLTVSNMSPEDSSIYLCSVEEGIETQYFGPGTRLLVL.

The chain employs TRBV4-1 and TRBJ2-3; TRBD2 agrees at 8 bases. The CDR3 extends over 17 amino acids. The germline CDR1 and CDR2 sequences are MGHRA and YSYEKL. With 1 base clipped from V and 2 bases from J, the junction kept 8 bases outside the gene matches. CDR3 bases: TGCGCCAGCAGCCAAGGTCCCTCGGGGGGGCACACAGATACGCAGTATTTT. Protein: CASSQGPSGGHTDTQYF.

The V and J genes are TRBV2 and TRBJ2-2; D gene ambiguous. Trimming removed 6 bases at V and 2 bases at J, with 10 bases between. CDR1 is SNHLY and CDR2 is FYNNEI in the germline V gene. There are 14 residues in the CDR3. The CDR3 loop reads CASRATANTGELFF. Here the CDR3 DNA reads TGTGCCAGCAGAGCGACCGCTAACACCGGGGAGCTGTTTTTT.

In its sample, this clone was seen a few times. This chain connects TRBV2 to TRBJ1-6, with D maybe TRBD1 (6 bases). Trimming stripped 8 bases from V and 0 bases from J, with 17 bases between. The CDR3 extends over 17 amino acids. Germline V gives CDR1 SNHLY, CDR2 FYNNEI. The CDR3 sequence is CASQGGVSSSYNSPLHF. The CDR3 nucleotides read TGTGCCAGCCAAGGGGGGGTGTCATCCTCCTATAATTCACCCCTCCACTTT.

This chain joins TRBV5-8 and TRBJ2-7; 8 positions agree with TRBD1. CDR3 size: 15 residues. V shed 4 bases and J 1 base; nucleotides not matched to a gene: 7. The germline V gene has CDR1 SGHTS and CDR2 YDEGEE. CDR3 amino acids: CASSPGTGPSYEQYF. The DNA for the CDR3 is TGTGCCAGCAGCCCCGGGACAGGTCCTTCCTACGAGCAGTACTTC.

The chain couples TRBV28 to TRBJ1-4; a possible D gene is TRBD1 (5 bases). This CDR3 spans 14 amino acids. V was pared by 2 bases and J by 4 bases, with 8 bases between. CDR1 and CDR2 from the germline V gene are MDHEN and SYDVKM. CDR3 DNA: TGTGCCAGCAGTTTAGCAGGGATTAATGAAAAACTGTTTTTT. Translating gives CASSLAGINEKLFF.

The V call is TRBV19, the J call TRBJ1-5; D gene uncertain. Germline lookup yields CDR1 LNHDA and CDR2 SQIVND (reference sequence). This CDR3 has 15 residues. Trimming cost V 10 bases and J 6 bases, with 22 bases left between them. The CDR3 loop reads CATLGGNAGFQPQHF. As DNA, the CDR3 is TGTGCCACCCTGGGAGGTAACGCCGGCTTTCAGCCCCAGCATTTT. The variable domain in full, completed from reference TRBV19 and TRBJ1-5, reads DGGITQSPKYLFRKEGQNVTLSCEQNLNHDAMYWYRQDPGQGLRLIYYSQIVNDFQKGDIAEGYSVSREKKESFPLTVTSAQKNPTAFYLCATLGGNAGFQPQHFGDGTRLSIL.

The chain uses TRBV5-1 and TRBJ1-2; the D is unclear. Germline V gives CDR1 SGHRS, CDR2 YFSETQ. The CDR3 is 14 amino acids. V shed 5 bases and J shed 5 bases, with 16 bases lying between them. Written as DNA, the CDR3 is TGCGCCAGCAGACTTGAACGGGGATCATATGGCTACACCTTC. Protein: CASRLERGSYGYTF. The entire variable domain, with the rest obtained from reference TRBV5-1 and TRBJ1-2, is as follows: KAGVTQTPRYLIKTRGQQVTLSCSPISGHRSVSWYQQTPGQGLQFLFEYFSETQRNKGNFPGRFSGRQFSNSRSEMNVSTLELGDSALYLCASRLERGSYGYTFGSGTRLTVV.

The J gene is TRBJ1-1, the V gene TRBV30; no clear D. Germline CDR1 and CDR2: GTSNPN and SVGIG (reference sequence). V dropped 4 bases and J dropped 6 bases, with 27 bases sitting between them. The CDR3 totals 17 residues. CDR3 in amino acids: CAWTESYRRLLFSEAFF. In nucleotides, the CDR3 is TGTGCCTGGACCGAAAGTTATAGAAGACTCCTTTTTTCTGAAGCTTTCTTT.

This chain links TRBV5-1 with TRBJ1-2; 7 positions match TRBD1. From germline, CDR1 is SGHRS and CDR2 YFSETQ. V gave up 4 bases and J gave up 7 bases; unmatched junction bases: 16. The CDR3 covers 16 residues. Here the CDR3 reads CASSRDSSSGIGGYTF. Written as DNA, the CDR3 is TGCGCCAGCAGCCGGGACAGTTCCTCGGGCATCGGTGGCTACACCTTC. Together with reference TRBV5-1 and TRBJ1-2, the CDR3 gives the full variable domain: KAGVTQTPRYLIKTRGQQVTLSCSPISGHRSVSWYQQTPGQGLQFLFEYFSETQRNKGNFPGRFSGRQFSNSRSEMNVSTLELGDSALYLCASSRDSSSGIGGYTFGSGTRLTVV.